These T cell receptor beta chains were read from a single sample in a study of Ad26.COV2.S vaccination and SARS-CoV-2 variants. Assay used: immunoSEQ multiplex PCR; TCRdb lists only in-frame clones, some missing. The sample records about 180,000 clones, around 88% being singletons. The sequences come from peripheral blood, collected after recovery from COVID-19. All receptors derive from a human donor who had recovered from COVID-19. CDR3s include the opening cysteine and the closing phenylalanine or tryptophan. D genes are given only for firm matches. Only part of the rows carry a size: once, few, many, or a class if the clone is expanded.

len	v_gene	j_gene	abundance	d_gene	CDR3nt	CDR3aa
15	TRBV28	TRBJ1-3	.	.	TGTGCCAGCAGTCCTAACAGGGATTCTGGAAACACCATATATTTT	CASSPNRDSGNTIYF
15	TRBV24-1	TRBJ2-3	.	.	TGTGCCACCAGTGACCGACGGGCCAGCACAGATACGCAGTATTTT	CATSDRRASTDTQYF
15	TRBV19	TRBJ2-1	.	.	TGTGCCAGTAGTATAGAAGCTACAAGTTACAATGAGCAGTTCTTC	CASSIEATSYNEQFF
13	TRBV6-5	TRBJ2-7	.	.	TGTGCCAGCCAAGTGACAGGCGACTACGAGCAGTACTTC	CASQVTGDYEQYF
16	TRBV7-9	TRBJ2-1	.	.	TGTGCCAGCAGCTTAGGGTGGAAGGGAAACCCCAATGAGCAGTTCTTC	CASSLGWKGNPNEQFF
15	TRBV7-9	TRBJ1-1	many	.	TGTGCCAGCAGCTTTATGGGCAGGGTGGACACTGAAGCTTTCTTT	CASSFMGRVDTEAFF
14	TRBV19	TRBJ2-1	.	TRBD2	TGTGCCAGTAGTGGGACTAGCGGGGACAATGAGCAGTTCTTC	CASSGTSGDNEQFF
16	TRBV5-5	TRBJ1-4	.	TRBD1	TGTGCCAGCAGCTCACAGGGGGGGTCAACTAATGAAAAACTGTTTTTT	CASSSQGGSTNEKLFF
14	TRBV30	TRBJ2-5	.	.	TGTGCCTGGAGTGGTGGGGGAGCCCAAGAGACCCAGTACTTC	CAWSGGGAQETQYF
15	TRBV19	TRBJ1-5	.	.	TGTGCCAGTAGTATAGGATCAGGGGTTGGGCAGCCCCAGCATTTT	CASSIGSGVGQPQHF
17	TRBV7-7	TRBJ2-2	once	TRBD1	TGTGCTAGCAGCTTCCTTGAGGGGACAGACTACACCGGGGAGCTGTTTTTT	CASSFLEGTDYTGELFF
14	TRBV29-1	TRBJ2-3	.	.	TGCAGCGCCCCCCGGGCAGGGAGCACAGATACGCAGTATTTT	CSAPRAGSTDTQYF
12	TRBV30	TRBJ1-2	.	.	TGTGCCTGGGGGGGGGTTAACTATGGCTACACCTTC	CAWGGVNYGYTF
15	TRBV7-2	TRBJ2-1	few	TRBD2	TGTGCCAGCAGCTTAGGGACTAGCGGGAGAAATGAGCAGTTCTTC	CASSLGTSGRNEQFF
14	TRBV4-2	TRBJ1-5	.	.	TGTGCCAGCAGCCAAGGGGAGGGTCAATCAGCCCAGCATTTT	CASSQGEGQSAQHF
15	TRBV28	TRBJ2-5	.	.	TGTGCCAGCAATGCACCGGGACACCTACAAGAGACCCAGTACTTC	CASNAPGHLQETQYF
16	TRBV6-6	TRBJ2-2	.	TRBD2	TGTGCCAGCAGTTACTCATGGCGGGGGATAACCGGGGAGCTGTTTTTT	CASSYSWRGITGELFF
11	TRBV20-1	TRBJ2-5	.	.	TGCAGTGCTAGAGATCACGAGACCCAGTACTTC	CSARDHETQYF
15	TRBV6-6	TRBJ1-1	.	TRBD1	TGTGCCAGCAGTTACTCCGTCAGGGGGGGCACTGAAGCTTTCTTT	CASSYSVRGGTEAFF
14	TRBV18	TRBJ1-3	.	.	TGTGCCAGCTCACCCAGGGCCTCTGGAAACACCATATATTTT	CASSPRASGNTIYF
14	TRBV29-1	TRBJ1-3	.	TRBD1	TGCAGCGTTGGGGACAGCTCTATCGGAAACACCATATATTTT	CSVGDSSIGNTIYF
16	TRBV7-6	TRBJ2-3	.	TRBD2	TGTGCCAGCAGCTTGGTCGATAGCGGGGCCACAGATACGCAGTATTTT	CASSLVDSGATDTQYF
13	TRBV21-1	TRBJ2-7	.	.	TGTGCCAGCCGTCTAGCGGACTCCTACGAGCAGTACTTC	CASRLADSYEQYF
14	TRBV18	TRBJ1-1	once	.	TGTGCCAGCTCAACACAGGGCGGGGGGACTGAAGCTTTCTTT	CASSTQGGGTEAFF
16	TRBV4-2	TRBJ2-1	.	.	TGTGCCAGCAGCCAAGATTGGCGGGGTCACTACAATGAGCAGTTCTTC	CASSQDWRGHYNEQFF
14	TRBV6-2/TRBV6-3	TRBJ1-5	few	.	TGTGCCAGCAGTCGTACATTTGGCAATCAGCCCCAGCATTTT	CASSRTFGNQPQHF
16	TRBV5-1	TRBJ1-1	.	TRBD1	TGCGCCAGCAGCTTGGGGACAGGGGGCGGTCGGGCTGAAGCTTTCTTT	CASSLGTGGGRAEAFF
11	TRBV6-1	TRBJ2-7	.	.	TGTGCCAGCAGTGAAGCCAAAGAGCAGTACTTC	CASSEAKEQYF
17	TRBV27	TRBJ1-3	.	TRBD1	TGTGCCAGCACCGACAGGGTCATTTTCTTCTCTGGAAACACCATATATTTT	CASTDRVIFFSGNTIYF
11	TRBV19	TRBJ1-1	.	.	TGTGCCAGTAGTATCGGCGGTGAAGCTTTCTTT	CASSIGGEAFF
13	TRBV27	TRBJ2-7	.	TRBD2	TGTGCCAGCAGTTTAGCGGGAGGGTACGAGCAGTACTTC	CASSLAGGYEQYF
15	TRBV7-9	TRBJ2-3	once	TRBD1	TGTGCCAGCAGCTTAAGGGGACAGGGGGCGGATACGCAGTATTTT	CASSLRGQGADTQYF
13	TRBV28	TRBJ2-7	few	TRBD1	TGTGCCAGCCTTTCGGACAGGATCTACGAGCAGTACTTC	CASLSDRIYEQYF
14	TRBV9	TRBJ2-4	few	.	TGTGCCAGCAGCGAAGAAATCCAGGGAAACATTCAGTACTTC	CASSEEIQGNIQYF
17	TRBV10-1	TRBJ2-6	.	TRBD1	TGCGCCAGCAGTCACAGGGGATCCAACTCTGGGGCCAACGTCCTGACTTTC	CASSHRGSNSGANVLTF
15	TRBV10-2	TRBJ1-6	.	.	TGCGCCAGCAGTGAGGGGGATTACTATAATTCACCCCTCCACTTT	CASSEGDYYNSPLHF